This is a list of T cell receptor beta chains from one sample in a study of low-dose radiotherapy and immunotherapy resistance in tumors. A single record per CDR3 protein comes from TCRdb applying MiXCR to the reads. This table holds about 58,000 distinct CDR3 sequences, 23% found once. Source: PBMCs, taken after low-dose radiotherapy plus immunotherapy. These receptors came from a male donor with prostate cancer. Each CDR3 is given with its conserved first and last residue. D genes are given only for firm matches. For some rows the clone size is stated as once, few or many, or as a class when expanded; others skip it.

CDR3 protein: CASSSGANVLTF
CDR3 DNA: NA
clone size: NA
D gene: NA
CDR3 length: 12
J gene: TRBJ2-6
V gene: TRBV19

CDR3 protein: CASSYGEDQPQHF
CDR3 DNA: TGTGCCAGCAGTTACGGCGAGGATCAGCCCCAGCATTTT
clone size: NA
D gene: NA
CDR3 length: 13
J gene: TRBJ1-5
V gene: TRBV6-1

CDR3 protein: CATSRVRESYEQYF
CDR3 DNA: TGTGCCACCAGCAGAGTGCGGGAGTCCTACGAGCAGTACTTC
clone size: many
D gene: TRBD2
CDR3 length: 14
J gene: TRBJ2-7
V gene: TRBV15

CDR3 protein: CASSLGGSNEQFF
CDR3 DNA: TGTGCTAGCAGCTTAGGGGGCAGCAATGAGCAGTTCTTC
clone size: many
D gene: TRBD1
CDR3 length: 13
J gene: TRBJ2-1
V gene: TRBV7-7

CDR3 protein: CASSRSGAAYNQPQHF
CDR3 DNA: TGTGCCAGCAGCCGTAGCGGGGCAGCGTACAATCAGCCCCAGCATTTT
clone size: NA
D gene: NA
CDR3 length: 16
J gene: TRBJ1-5
V gene: TRBV12-3/TRBV12-4

CDR3 protein: CSARPPRGGATDTQYF
CDR3 DNA: TGCAGTGCTAGACCGCCTCGGGGGGGGGCCACAGATACGCAGTATTTT
clone size: many
D gene: TRBD2
CDR3 length: 16
J gene: TRBJ2-3
V gene: TRBV20-1

CDR3 protein: CASSAQGGAFF
CDR3 DNA: TGTGCCAGCAGTGCCCAGGGGGGCGCTTTCTTT
clone size: NA
D gene: TRBD1
CDR3 length: 11
J gene: TRBJ1-1
V gene: TRBV6-2/TRBV6-3

CDR3 protein: CASSDYRNIQYF
CDR3 DNA: TGTGCCAGTAGTGACTATAGAAACATTCAGTACTTC
clone size: many
D gene: NA
CDR3 length: 12
J gene: TRBJ2-4
V gene: TRBV19

CDR3 protein: CAWSVRTGPRSVNQPQHF
CDR3 DNA: TGTGCCTGGAGTGTCCGGACAGGGCCTCGCTCGGTCAATCAGCCCCAGCATTTT
clone size: many
D gene: TRBD1
CDR3 length: 18
J gene: TRBJ1-5
V gene: TRBV30

CDR3 protein: CASSDPTSGTYEQYF
CDR3 DNA: TGTGCCAGCAGTGACCCGACTAGCGGGACCTACGAGCAGTACTTC
clone size: NA
D gene: TRBD2
CDR3 length: 15
J gene: TRBJ2-7
V gene: TRBV2

CDR3 protein: CAIRSIGYTF
CDR3 DNA: TGTGCCATCAGGAGCATTGGCTACACCTTC
clone size: many
D gene: NA
CDR3 length: 10
J gene: TRBJ1-2
V gene: TRBV10-3

CDR3 protein: CASRSGSSYEQYF
CDR3 DNA: TGTGCCAGCAGAAGCGGGAGCTCCTACGAGCAGTACTTC
clone size: many
D gene: TRBD2
CDR3 length: 13
J gene: TRBJ2-7
V gene: TRBV6-2/TRBV6-3

CDR3 protein: CASSQGTGVTDEQYF
CDR3 DNA: TGTGCCAGCAGCCAAGGGACAGGGGTTACGGACGAGCAGTACTTC
clone size: many
D gene: TRBD1
CDR3 length: 15
J gene: TRBJ2-7
V gene: TRBV5-4

CDR3 protein: CASSLRVRETQYF
CDR3 DNA: TGTGCCAGCAGCTTACGTGTCCGGGAGACCCAGTACTTC
clone size: many
D gene: NA
CDR3 length: 13
J gene: TRBJ2-5
V gene: TRBV7-9

CDR3 protein: CASSVVGGWSETQYF
CDR3 DNA: TGTGCCAGCAGCGTAGTTGGTGGGTGGTCGGAGACCCAGTACTTC
clone size: medium-sized
D gene: NA
CDR3 length: 15
J gene: TRBJ2-5
V gene: TRBV9

CDR3 protein: CASSTGDIYNEQFF
CDR3 DNA: TGCGCCAGCTCTACCGGGGACATCTACAATGAGCAGTTCTTC
clone size: NA
D gene: NA
CDR3 length: 14
J gene: TRBJ2-1
V gene: TRBV5-1

CDR3 protein: CSARVGNRGDEQFF
CDR3 DNA: TGCAGTGCTAGAGTAGGGAACAGGGGAGATGAGCAGTTCTTC
clone size: NA
D gene: TRBD1
CDR3 length: 14
J gene: TRBJ2-1
V gene: TRBV20-1

CDR3 protein: CASNGGGETQYF
CDR3 DNA: TGTGCCAGCAACGGTGGGGGAGAGACCCAGTACTTC
clone size: many
D gene: NA
CDR3 length: 12
J gene: TRBJ2-5
V gene: TRBV6-6

CDR3 protein: CASSLARQFQETQYF
CDR3 DNA: TGTGCCAGCAGCTTAGCGCGGCAGTTCCAAGAGACCCAGTACTTC
clone size: many
D gene: NA
CDR3 length: 15
J gene: TRBJ2-5
V gene: TRBV7-9

CDR3 protein: CASRGQGKDEQFF
CDR3 DNA: TGTGCCAGCAGGGGACAGGGGAAGGATGAGCAGTTCTTC
clone size: many
D gene: TRBD1
CDR3 length: 13
J gene: TRBJ2-1
V gene: TRBV2

CDR3 protein: CASSLGGQGIYEQYF
CDR3 DNA: TGTGCCAGCAGTTTAGGGGGACAGGGGATCTACGAGCAGTACTTC
clone size: many
D gene: TRBD1
CDR3 length: 15
J gene: TRBJ2-7
V gene: TRBV27

CDR3 protein: CASSPRVAGAGYEQYF
CDR3 DNA: TGTGCCAGCAGCCCGAGGGTAGCGGGAGCGGGATACGAGCAGTACTTC
clone size: NA
D gene: TRBD2
CDR3 length: 16
J gene: TRBJ2-7
V gene: TRBV5-4

CDR3 protein: CASSLADRLEAFF
CDR3 DNA: TGCGCCAGCAGCTTGGCCGACCGACTGGAAGCTTTCTTT
clone size: medium-sized
D gene: NA
CDR3 length: 13
J gene: TRBJ1-1
V gene: TRBV5-1